This TCR beta chain was profiled in a study of blood T cell repertoires in COVID-19. V was pared by 4 bases and J by 1 base, with 8 bases of the junction left unmatched. CDR1 and CDR2 from the germline V gene are SGHDT and YYEEEE. CDR3 length: 16 residues. Data came from immunoSEQ multiplex PCR; TCRdb stores just in-frame clones and leaves some out. The sample lists about 410,000 clones, about 88% seen once, with 1.5% to 1.8% in the top ten. This clonotype was sampled from a woman between 40 and 55 years old with COVID-19, enrolled during active disease. Sequencing used peripheral blood. The chain combines TRBV5-6 with TRBJ2-3; 8 bases line up with TRBD1. DNA of the CDR3: TGTGCCAGCAGCCTTAGGACAGGGCGCCGCACAGATACGCAGTATTTT. Translating it yields CASSLRTGRRTDTQYF.